Below, 21 T cell receptor beta chains from the same sample are listed, as sequenced in a study of CD8+ T cells in alopecia areata. RNA, once extracted, was reverse transcribed into cDNA for use as the sequencing template. Sequencing was performed with immunoSEQ multiplex PCR; in TCRdb, only in-frame clones are kept and a portion is missing. The top ten clones hold around a sixth of a sample with tens of thousands of clones, roughly 60% of them seen once. The sequencing used CD8+ T cells sorted from blood, collected at week 0. Every receptor here comes from a human donor with alopecia areata.

The rearrangement uses TRBV15 and TRBJ1-6, with D unresolved. This CDR3 has 15 amino acids. The germline V and J ends were trimmed by 2 bases and 8 bases, with 13 bases remaining between them. Germline CDR1 is LNHNV and CDR2 is YYDKDF (reference sequence). The CDR3 DNA reads as TGTGCCACCAGCAGAATACTCCAGACCGATTCACCCCTCCACTTT. Its translation is CATSRILQTDSPLHF. Supplemented by reference TRBV15 and TRBJ1-6, the full variable domain reads DAMVIQNPRYQVTQFGKPVTLSCSQTLNHNVMYWYQQKSSQAPKLLFHYYDKDFNNEADTPDNFQSRRPNTSFCFLDIRSPGLGDTAMYLCATSRILQTDSPLHFGNGTRLTVT.

This clone showed up just once. This chain links TRBV19 with TRBJ1-6; D is uncertain. This CDR3 has 14 amino acids. Germline V gene sequence: CDR1 LNHDA, CDR2 SQIVND (reference sequence). V was trimmed by 3 bases and J by 5 bases, leaving 8 bases between them. The CDR3 DNA reads as TGTGCCAGTAGTATCGGCTGGGATAATTCACCCCTCCACTTT. It codes for CASSIGWDNSPLHF.

The gene calls are TRBV7-6 and TRBJ2-2, with D perhaps matching TRBD1 (6 bases). Germline V gives CDR1 SGHVS, CDR2 FNYEAQ. This CDR3 comprises 18 residues. Trimming shortened V by 1 base and J by 2 bases, and 17 bases separated the two germline ends. CDR3: CASSLVSGAQLNTGELFF. CDR3 nucleotide sequence: TGTGCCAGCAGCTTAGTGTCAGGGGCACAACTTAACACCGGGGAGCTGTTTTTT. Using reference TRBV7-6 and TRBJ2-2 for the parts outside the CDR3, the full variable domain is GAGVSQSPRYKVTKRGQDVALRCDPISGHVSLYWYRQALGQGPEFLTYFNYEAQQDKSGLPNDRFSAERPEGSISTLTIQRTEQRDSAMYRCASSLVSGAQLNTGELFFGEGSRLTVL.

A single count supports this clone. This chain joins TRBV30 and TRBJ2-7; 9 bases match TRBD1. This CDR3 spans 13 amino acids. Germline trimming cut 3 bases from V and 2 bases from J; bases unmatched to any gene: 2. Germline V gives CDR1 GTSNPN, CDR2 SVGIG (reference sequence). As DNA, the CDR3 is TGTGCCTGGAGCTGGACAGGGGCCTACGAGCAGTACTTC. Amino acid sequence: CAWSWTGAYEQYF.

The chain carries TRBV4-1 and TRBJ2-1; 7 nucleotides align to TRBD2. Germline V lookup: CDR1 MGHRA, CDR2 YSYEKL. CDR3 length: 13 amino acids. Trimming took 0 bases from V and 10 from J; bases not matched to a gene: 3. The CDR3 nucleotides are TGCGCCAGCAGCCAAGAACTAGCGAGGGAGCAGTTCTTC. Translation gives CASSQELAREQFF.

This clone was counted once. The chain recombines TRBV6-5 with TRBJ2-5, with 13 nucleotides matching TRBD2. Germline CDR1 and CDR2: MNHEY and SVGAGI. Trimming at V came to 2 bases and at J to 4 bases, leaving 4 bases not matched to a gene. This CDR3 comprises 16 residues. The CDR3 sequence: CASSYGLAGVRETQYF. In DNA, the CDR3 is TGTGCCAGCAGTTACGGACTAGCGGGAGTACGAGAGACCCAGTACTTC.

The chain is built from TRBV5-1 and TRBJ1-5; 7 positions match TRBD1. V dropped 0 bases and J dropped 4; count of bases not matched to a gene: 1. CDR3 length equals 14 residues. Germline CDR1 is SGHRS and CDR2 is YFSETQ. The CDR3 DNA reads as TGCGCCAGCAGCTTGGCAGGGGGTAATCAGCCCCAGCATTTT. Amino acids: CASSLAGGNQPQHF.

The chain uses TRBV7-9 and TRBJ2-1, with 10 bases lining up with TRBD2. This CDR3 is 15 amino acids long. CDR1 SEHNR and CDR2 FQNEAQ come from the germline V gene (reference sequence). V was pared by 3 bases and J by 2 bases, with 1 base of the junction left unmatched. CDR3 protein: CASSFTSGAYNEQFF. The CDR3 nucleotides are TGTGCCAGCAGCTTCACTAGCGGGGCCTACAATGAGCAGTTCTTC.

This clone appeared a few times. The chain has TRBV7-9 and TRBJ1-4, with D possibly matching TRBD1 (5 bases). V dropped 0 bases and J dropped 8 bases, with 13 bases sitting between them. CDR1 is SEHNR and CDR2 is FQNEAQ in the germline V gene (reference sequence). The CDR3 has 15 amino acids. The chain's CDR3 is CASSLARDSQEKLFF. CDR3 DNA sequence: TGTGCCAGCAGCTTAGCAAGAGACAGTCAGGAAAAACTGTTTTTT.

The V gene is TRBV7-2, the J gene TRBJ1-6; 7 positions match TRBD1. The CDR3 extends over 15 amino acids. Germline V gene sequence: CDR1 SGHTA, CDR2 FQGNSA. The V gene end was trimmed by 5 bases and the J gene end by 10 bases; junction bases not matched to a gene: 11. The CDR3 region is CASSLGDSLYSPLHF. CDR3 in DNA: TGTGCCAGCAGCCTCGGGGACAGCCTATACTCACCCCTCCACTTT.

The genes are TRBV30 and TRBJ2-7; weak D call: TRBD1 (5 bases). The CDR3 totals 13 residues. V was trimmed by 5 bases and J by 3 bases, leaving 14 bases between them. Germline V gene sequence: CDR1 GTSNPN, CDR2 SVGIG (reference sequence). CDR3 nucleotide sequence: TGTGCCTGGGATGGACCTGACAGCTACGAGCAGTACTTC. Encoded protein: CAWDGPDSYEQYF.

This chain uses TRBV14 with TRBJ2-7; TRBD2 matches 11 bases. After removal of 4 bases from V and 6 bases from J, the junction contained 8 bases not matched to a gene. The CDR3 covers 15 residues. Per the germline V gene, CDR1 is SGHDN and CDR2 is FVKESK. The CDR3 region is CASSPVTSGTLEQYF. CDR3 nucleotide sequence: TGTGCCAGCAGCCCCGTGACTAGCGGGACGCTCGAGCAGTACTTC. Together with reference TRBV14 and TRBJ2-7, the CDR3 gives the full variable domain: EAGVTQFPSHSVIEKGQTVTLRCDPISGHDNLYWYRRVMGKEIKFLLHFVKESKQDESGMPNNRFLAERTGGTYSTLKVQPAELEDSGVYFCASSPVTSGTLEQYFGPGTRLTVT.

A few counts support this clone. The rearrangement links TRBV29-1 to TRBJ2-1; D possibly uses TRBD1 or TRBD2 (5 bases each). Trimming left V 1 base short and J 0 bases short, with 19 bases between. The CDR3 covers 18 residues. CDR1 and CDR2 from the germline V gene are SQVTM and ANQGSEA. CDR3 protein: CSVEGGPRQRSSYNEQFF. For the CDR3, the DNA is TGCAGCGTTGAAGGGGGACCACGACAGCGGAGCTCCTACAATGAGCAGTTCTTC.

The chain couples TRBV5-1 to TRBJ2-1; TRBD1 agrees at 7 bases. The CDR3 covers 13 residues. Germline V gives CDR1 SGHRS, CDR2 YFSETQ. The V and J ends lost 2 bases and 10 bases, in that order; junction bases with no gene match: 6. The CDR3 spells CASSFLGQEEQFF. The CDR3 DNA reads as TGCGCCAGCAGCTTCCTAGGACAGGAAGAGCAGTTCTTC.

The V and J genes are TRBV27 and TRBJ1-5; no firm D call. The ends were cut back, 5 bases at V and 1 base at J, with 0 bases in the middle. CDR3 length: 11 residues. Germline CDR1 and CDR2: MNHEY and SMNVEV (reference sequence). The CDR3 DNA reads TGTGCCAGCAGTAGCAATCAGCCCCAGCATTTT. It is translated as CASSSNQPQHF.

The chain employs TRBV30 and TRBJ2-1; D ambiguous. V lost 4 bases, J lost 8 bases, and 9 bases lay in between. The germline gives CDR1 GTSNPN, CDR2 SVGIG (reference sequence). The CDR3 has 11 residues. The DNA of the CDR3 is TGTGCCTGGATCTTCGTGGATGAGCAGTTCTTC. Amino acids: CAWIFVDEQFF. Drawing the rest from reference TRBV30 and TRBJ2-1, the complete variable domain is SQTIHQWPATLVQPVGSPLSLECTVEGTSNPNLYWYRQAAGRGLQLLFYSVGIGQISSEVPQNLSASRPQDRQFILSSKKLLLSDSGFYLCAWIFVDEQFFGPGTRLTVL.

This chain connects TRBV6-5 to TRBJ1-2, with D unclear. Looked up from germline, CDR1 is MNHEY and CDR2 is SVGAGI. The ends were cut back, 5 bases at V and 4 bases at J, with 11 bases in the middle. CDR3 size: 13 residues. CDR3 in amino acids: CASSAQNFYGYTF. The DNA of the CDR3 is TGTGCCAGCAGTGCGCAGAATTTCTATGGCTACACCTTC.

The chain uses TRBV4-2 and TRBJ1-6, with a tentative D call TRBD1 (6 bases). The CDR3 is 15 amino acids. CDR1 LGHNA and CDR2 YNFKEQ come from the germline V gene. Trimming removed 0 bases from V and 8 bases from J, with 11 bases in between. The CDR3 region is CASSQEPGVDSPLHF. The CDR3 region has the DNA TGTGCCAGCAGCCAAGAGCCAGGGGTGGATTCACCCCTCCACTTT.

The chain combines TRBV29-1 with TRBJ1-1; 11 nucleotides match TRBD1. The germline gives CDR1 SQVTM, CDR2 ANQGSEA. There are 15 residues in the CDR3. Losses at the gene ends were 3 bases for V and 4 bases for J; bases not matched to a gene: 7. CDR3 amino acids: CSVDGGGTGGTEAFF. CDR3 bases: TGCAGCGTTGATGGAGGGGGGACAGGGGGCACTGAAGCTTTCTTT.

This rearrangement joins TRBV7-9 to TRBJ2-5; D gene ambiguous. The CDR3 loop spans 13 amino acids. CDR1 is SEHNR and CDR2 is FQNEAQ in the germline V gene (reference sequence). Trimming removed 5 bases at V and 3 bases at J, with 10 bases between. The CDR3 DNA reads as TGTGCCAGCAGCCTTCGATGGGAAGAGACCCAGTACTTC. Translating gives CASSLRWEETQYF. Full variable domain (outside the CDR3, taken from reference TRBV7-9 and TRBJ2-5): DTGVSQNPRHKITKRGQNVTFRCDPISEHNRLYWYRQTLGQGPEFLTYFQNEAQLEKSRLLSDRFSAERPKGSFSTLEIQRTEQGDSAMYLCASSLRWEETQYFGPGTRLLVL.

V and J are TRBV30 and TRBJ2-5, with D tentatively TRBD1 or TRBD2 (6 bases each). The CDR3 sequence is 15 residues long. V was pared by 6 bases and J by 5 bases, with 22 bases between. CDR1 GTSNPN and CDR2 SVGIG come from the germline V gene (reference sequence). The CDR3 DNA is TGTGCCTGCTCTTACCTACAGGGACGGGGGGAGACCCAGTACTTC. Amino acid sequence: CACSYLQGRGETQYF. The entire variable domain, with the rest obtained from reference TRBV30 and TRBJ2-5, is as follows: SQTIHQWPATLVQPVGSPLSLECTVEGTSNPNLYWYRQAAGRGLQLLFYSVGIGQISSEVPQNLSASRPQDRQFILSSKKLLLSDSGFYLCACSYLQGRGETQYFGPGTRLLVL.